This T cell receptor (beta chain) was identified during a study of cytomegalovirus exposure and HLA in healthy donors. About the study: Among the 300 to 500 genotyped donors, more than 70% were placed in the Caucasian-associated ancestry cluster. Study results and caveats: As was reported, the classifier diagnosed cytomegalovirus status with high specificity and sensitivity. The study reported that TCR beta sequences accurately predicted HLA-A and HLA-B alleles in most subjects. A previous analysis found most TCR beta V segments productive roughly 87% or roughly 30% of the time.

Comment on this clone: Its antigen is undetermined.

Both 60 Vbeta primers and 13 Jbeta primers went into the PCR. The data were produced by immunoSEQ multiplex PCR, yet TCRdb's version contains in-frame clones alone and is incomplete. The table includes under 130,000 clones, under 85% detected once. The V gene's germline CDR1 is SEHNR and CDR2 FQNEAQ (reference sequence). Trimming shortened V by 4 bases and J by 4 bases, and 14 bases separated the two germline ends. CDR3 length equals 15 residues. The TCR sequence derives from a young man in good health and CMV-seronegative. This chain joins TRBV7-9 and TRBJ1-5; no clear D gene. The sequencing input was PBMCs. CDR3 nucleotides: TGTGCCAGCAGCTCCGAAGTCGGCGGGAATCAGCCCCAGCATTTT. Its translation: CASSSEVGGNQPQHF.